The 12 T cell receptor beta chains given below trace back to one sample, sequenced in a study of T cell changes during pregnancy in multiple sclerosis. Repertoires were generated with immunoSEQ multiplex PCR, while TCRdb's copy carries only in-frame clones and drops some. The sample shows about 59,000 clones, 80% to 90% of them seen only once. This material consisted of peripheral blood, taken in the first trimester of pregnancy. The receptors come from a female donor in good health, enrolled as a control in a pregnancy study.

The chain combines TRBV6-6 with TRBJ2-1; the D gene is possibly TRBD2 (6 bases). Trimming removed 6 bases at V and 0 bases at J, with 12 bases between. This CDR3 is 15 amino acids long. Germline loops: CDR1 MNHNY, CDR2 SVGAGI (reference sequence). CDR3 protein: CASSLGTGSYNEQFF. DNA of the CDR3: TGTGCCAGCAGCCTCGGGACTGGCTCCTACAATGAGCAGTTCTTC.

The chain employs TRBV10-3 and TRBJ2-3; TRBD2 agrees at 8 bases. This CDR3 region has 16 residues. Germline lookup yields CDR1 ENHRY and CDR2 SYGVKD. Germline trimming cut 3 bases from V and 1 base from J; bases unmatched to any gene: 6. Written as DNA, the CDR3 is TGTGCCATCAGTGACCTCGGGGGGGGAGGCACAGATACGCAGTATTTT. Translated: CAISDLGGGGTDTQYF.

This clone showed up just once. This rearrangement joins TRBV6-5 to TRBJ2-7; 7 nucleotides align to TRBD2. Trimming took 0 bases from V and 0 from J; bases not matched to a gene: 5. This CDR3 is 16 amino acids long. Germline V gene lookup returns CDR1 MNHEY and CDR2 SVGAGI. CDR3 in amino acids: CASSYSGDYGSYEQYF. The CDR3 DNA follows: TGTGCCAGCAGTTACTCGGGGGACTATGGCTCCTACGAGCAGTACTTC.

This clone was seen once. The chain joins TRBV11-3 to TRBJ2-7, with 7 bases matching TRBD2. Germline trimming cut 4 bases from V and 0 bases from J; bases unmatched to any gene: 6. The CDR3 is 15 amino acids. The germline V gene encodes CDR1 SGHNT and CDR2 YENEEA. The CDR3 spells CASSSLGGSSYEQYF. CDR3 sequence (DNA): TGTGCCAGCAGCTCCCTGGGGGGGAGCTCCTACGAGCAGTACTTC.

The chain joins TRBV5-1 to TRBJ2-5; maybe TRBD2 (5 bases). Trimming took 0 bases from V and 5 from J, leaving 14 bases between them. CDR3 length: 15 residues. Germline V CDR1 and CDR2: SGHRS, YFSETQ. The CDR3 here is CASSLEASRLETQYF. Written as DNA, the CDR3 is TGCGCCAGCAGCTTGGAGGCTAGCAGGTTGGAGACCCAGTACTTC.

The chain links TRBV4-1 to TRBJ1-2; TRBD1 agrees at 8 bases. The CDR3 has 16 amino acids. J gave up 2 bases and V 1 base, and 6 bases lay outside the gene matches. In germline, CDR1 is MGHRA, CDR2 YSYEKL. CDR3 in amino acids: CASSQVGQVKNYGYTF. As DNA, the CDR3 is TGCGCCAGCAGCCAAGTGGGACAGGTCAAAAACTATGGCTACACCTTC.

This clone was found once. The rearrangement links TRBV18 to TRBJ1-4, with 7 bases matching TRBD1. Germline CDR1 reads KGHSH; CDR2 reads LQKENI. The CDR3 has 14 amino acids. V lost 5 bases, J lost 12 bases, and 12 bases stayed unmatched. The chain's CDR3 is CASSSSTGSVELFF. CDR3 coding DNA: TGTGCCAGCTCATCGTCGACAGGGTCCGTCGAACTGTTTTTT.

The V and J genes are TRBV4-3 and TRBJ1-2; D is undetermined. The ends were cut back, 0 bases at V and 3 bases at J, with 8 bases in the middle. Germline-derived CDR1 and CDR2 are LGHNA and YSLEER. The CDR3 covers 14 residues. The CDR3 sequence is CASSQELGDYGYTF. CDR3 in DNA: TGCGCCAGCAGCCAAGAGCTGGGCGACTATGGCTACACCTTC.

This chain uses TRBV2 with TRBJ1-1; D is ambiguous. Germline V gene data show CDR1 as SNHLY and CDR2 as FYNNEI. The CDR3 is 13 amino acids. Trimming took 4 bases from V and 1 from J, leaving 7 bases between them. The CDR3 sequence is CASSGAGNTEAFF. CDR3 DNA: TGTGCCAGCAGTGGGGCAGGGAACACTGAAGCTTTCTTT.

The chain recombines TRBV7-3 with TRBJ2-7; 15 nucleotides match TRBD2. Losses at the gene ends were 5 bases for V and 0 bases for J; bases not matched to a gene: 11. Looked up from germline, CDR1 is SGHTA and CDR2 is FQGTGA. The length of the CDR3 is 19 residues. The CDR3 DNA reads as TGTGCCAGCAGCACACCGGGACTAGCGGGGGGTTTCACCTCCTACGAGCAGTACTTC. It specifies CASSTPGLAGGFTSYEQYF.

The chain uses TRBV7-2 and TRBJ1-6; 10 nucleotides match TRBD1. Trimming removed 6 bases from V and 8 bases from J; junction bases left unmatched: 7. The CDR3 sequence is 15 residues long. Germline V gives CDR1 SGHTA, CDR2 FQGNSA. The chain's CDR3 is CASSLQGTGDSPLHF. The CDR3 nucleotides read TGTGCCAGCAGTTTGCAAGGGACAGGGGATTCACCCCTCCACTTT.

The chain recombines TRBV19 with TRBJ2-7; 8 nucleotides agree with TRBD1. Germline values: CDR1 LNHDA, CDR2 SQIVND (reference sequence). Germline trimming cut 5 bases from V and 0 bases from J; bases unmatched to any gene: 6. The CDR3 has 15 amino acids. The CDR3, as DNA: TGTGCCAGTAGTCCACAGGGGGGCAGCTCCTACGAGCAGTACTTC. Amino acid sequence: CASSPQGGSSYEQYF.